Sequencing of this T cell receptor beta chain was carried out in a study of Graves' ophthalmopathy and Graves' hyperthyroidism. Germline values: CDR1 KGHSH, CDR2 LQKENI. This CDR3 has 14 residues. Scientists amplified the TCR beta CDR3 regions from RNA transcripts. Following a first-round RT-PCR that used HTBI primers, a second-round multiplex PCR was carried out. TCRdb re-called the multiplex PCR reads through MiXCR, storing one row per CDR3 protein. The sample includes approximately 330,000 distinct CDR3 sequences, roughly a sixth of them seen just once. Notes on the study in general: Thyroid clonotypes that were expanded above 0.001 frequency mostly also appeared in blood.

Comments on this clonotype: Antigen: not known. Mismatch with germline at one junction end may stem from a read error.

Sample: peripheral blood. The origin of this receptor is an adult man with Graves' ophthalmopathy. The chain has TRBV18 and TRBJ2-5, with a tentative D call TRBD1 (6 bases). CDR3 loop: CASSEDRLQETRYF. The CDR3 DNA is TGTGCCAGCTCAGAAGACAGGTTGCAAGAGACCCGGTACTTT.